These 3 T cell receptor beta chains were sequenced from one sample in a study of cytomegalovirus exposure and HLA in healthy donors. The study ran its PCR with 60 Vbeta and 13 Jbeta primers. The data were produced by immunoSEQ multiplex PCR, yet TCRdb's version contains in-frame clones alone and is incomplete. The top ten clones hold 18% of a sample with tens of thousands of clones, about 79% of them seen once. The material sequenced was PBMCs. The receptors were sampled from a man aged 70 or older in good health and CMV-seropositive.

This chain joins TRBV7-2 and TRBJ2-2, with TRBD1 matching over 8 bases. Losses at the gene ends were 8 bases for V and 2 bases for J; bases not matched to a gene: 4. The germline V gene has CDR1 SGHTA and CDR2 FQGNSA. The CDR3 is 14 residues long. The CDR3 bases are TGTGCCAGCGGGGGACAGGCAAACACCGGGGAGCTGTTTTTT. It specifies CASGGQANTGELFF.

The J gene is TRBJ2-5, the V gene TRBV18, with a weak D call TRBD2 (5 bases). The CDR3 is made up of 14 amino acids. Trimming shortened V by 2 bases and J by 2 bases, and 9 bases separated the two germline ends. CDR1 and CDR2 (germline): KGHSH, LQKENI. CDR3 in amino acids: CASSPAAEQETQYF. For the CDR3, the DNA is TGTGCCAGCTCACCAGCAGCGGAACAAGAGACCCAGTACTTC.

The chain couples TRBV5-1 to TRBJ1-2, with unresolved D. V lost 0 bases to trimming and J lost 4 bases, with 13 bases between them. The CDR3 is 15 amino acids. Germline V lookup: CDR1 SGHRS, CDR2 YFSETQ. The CDR3 region has the DNA TGCGCCAGCAGCTTGGGACCCTCGGAGGGCTATGGCTACACCTTC. It specifies CASSLGPSEGYGYTF. The full variable domain, rest sourced from reference TRBV5-1 and TRBJ1-2, is KAGVTQTPRYLIKTRGQQVTLSCSPISGHRSVSWYQQTPGQGLQFLFEYFSETQRNKGNFPGRFSGRQFSNSRSEMNVSTLELGDSALYLCASSLGPSEGYGYTFGSGTRLTVV.